This TCR beta chain was identified in a study of T-cell reconstitution after alpha-beta-depleted transplantation in children. Regarding the study as a whole: Newly produced T cells mostly accounted for T-cell counts and diversity one year post-transplant. Expanded graft clones, several hundred of them, were reportedly the source of alpha-beta T cells about two months after transplant.

A note on this clonotype: What it recognizes is unknown.

CDR3 length: 16 amino acids. Deletions cut 3 bases from V and 4 bases from J, with 15 bases between. Germline CDR1 reads MDHEN; CDR2 reads SYDVKM. Library preparation (for TCRbeta) was performed with unique molecular identifiers. A single record per CDR3 protein comes from TCRdb applying MiXCR to the PCR reads. The sample holds under 450,000 distinct CDR3 sequences, 16% seen once. The sample consisted of PBMCs, mostly from graft donor cells, taken 360 days after TCRalphabeta/CD19-depleted stem cell transplant. J is TRBJ2-2 and V is TRBV28; D gene unclear. The clonotype originates from a boy under two years old who had a stem cell transplant for Wiskott-Aldrich syndrome, so the T cells may come from the graft donor. In nucleotides, the CDR3 is TGTGCCAGCAGTTTTTCACCTAAGGGAAGCACCGGGGAGCTGTTTTTT. Its translation: CASSFSPKGSTGELFF. The full variable domain, its missing parts supplied by reference TRBV28 and TRBJ2-2, is DVKVTQSSRYLVKRTGEKVFLECVQDMDHENMFWYRQDPGLGLRLIYFSYDVKMKEKGDIPEGYSVSREKKERFSLILESASTNQTSMYLCASSFSPKGSTGELFFGEGSRLTVL.